These 5 T cell receptor beta chains came from one sample sequenced in a study of shared clonotypes between healthy human individuals. Terminally differentiated effector memory CD45RA+ cells were left out of the naive CD8 fraction, which was CD45RO-negative and positively selected for CCR7. Generated by immunoSEQ multiplex PCR, the TCRdb table keeps only in-frame clones and is missing some. There are more than 2 million clones in the sample; roughly 95% occur only once, and 0.9% to 1.4% lies in the top ten. Sequencing was carried out using naive CD8+ T cells sorted from blood. These receptors originate from a man younger than 35 in good health.

CDR3 nucleotide sequence: TGTGCCAGCAGTTTATCGTTGGAGGGGGCCAACGAGCAGTACTTC. This encodes CASSLSLEGANEQYF. V gene TRBV27 combines with J gene TRBJ2-7; D is possibly TRBD1 (7 bases). Germline CDR1 and CDR2: MNHEY and SMNVEV (reference sequence). V was pared by 0 bases and J by 5 bases, with 14 bases between. The CDR3 is made up of 15 amino acids.

V gene TRBV15 combines with J gene TRBJ2-1, with 8 bases aligning to TRBD1. Losses at the gene ends were 5 bases for V and 7 bases for J; bases not matched to a gene: 7. Germline lookup yields CDR1 LNHNV and CDR2 YYDKDF (reference sequence). This CDR3 is 14 amino acids long. This CDR3 reads CATSGRTGSNEQFF. The CDR3, as DNA: TGTGCCACCAGCGGAAGGACAGGGTCTAATGAGCAGTTCTTC. Full variable domain (outside the CDR3, taken from reference TRBV15 and TRBJ2-1): DAMVIQNPRYQVTQFGKPVTLSCSQTLNHNVMYWYQQKSSQAPKLLFHYYDKDFNNEADTPDNFQSRRPNTSFCFLDIRSPGLGDTAMYLCATSGRTGSNEQFFGPGTRLTVL.

This clone was counted once. V usage is TRBV5-4 and J usage is TRBJ1-1; D may be TRBD1 (6 bases). V lost 1 base to trimming and J lost 7 bases, with 14 bases between them. Germline CDR1 and CDR2: SGHNT and YYREEE (reference sequence). The CDR3 consists of 14 residues. DNA of the CDR3: TGTGCCAGCAGCTTGACGGGGGCGAGTGGTGAAGCTTTCTTT. Residues: CASSLTGASGEAFF.

The chain carries TRBV10-3 and TRBJ1-3; D gene ambiguous. V was pared by 7 bases and J by 8 bases, with 18 bases between. There are 14 residues in the CDR3. CDR1 and CDR2 from the germline V gene are ENHRY and SYGVKD. The CDR3 sequence is CAIMGREPRDTIYF. CDR3 sequence (DNA): TGTGCCATCATGGGGAGGGAACCTCGGGACACCATATATTTT.

V usage is TRBV6-5 and J usage is TRBJ1-1, with D hard to call. Germline CDR1 is MNHEY and CDR2 is SVGAGI. The CDR3 totals 13 residues. V gave up 2 bases and J gave up 5 bases, with 9 bases separating them. The CDR3 sequence is CASSYDVGTEAFF. In DNA form, the CDR3 reads TGTGCCAGCAGTTACGACGTGGGGACTGAAGCTTTCTTT.